The entry that follows covers one TCR delta chain sequence. What antigen it recognizes has not been identified. With only one base between it and a far larger clone, this is likely a read error. The data were taken from a study of gammadelta T cells in human blood (dated by TCRdb to about 2020). Overall study results and their limits: In the study, polyclonal expansion of innate gamma-delta T cells immediately after birth was reported to appear to be driven by microbial exposure.

Libraries were made using RT-PCR. Reads for this sample came from an Illumina MiSeq. Public reads were reanalyzed in TCRdb with CATT, and rows carrying the same DNA were merged afterwards. Within this sample are 200 to 300 delta-chain clones, with more than 9.5% of them counted one time only. The ten most abundant clones make up 36% of the sample. CDR1 and CDR2 were assigned from the germline V gene as GEAIGNYY and EKD. Trimming leaves V shorter by 3 bases and J shorter by 0 bases, with the junction holding 19 bases beyond the gene matches. The CDR3, from cysteine to phenylalanine, totals 22 residues. Only the CDR3 region is kept as DNA, spanning 66 bases read in frame from base 1.

Material for sequencing was Vgamma9Vdelta2 gamma-delta T cells from infant blood. The V gene is TRDV2 and the J gene is TRDJ3; 7 bases in the middle match TRDD3. The J gene, not given by TCRdb, was assigned here from a germline match of the nucleotide sequence. This clonotype was obtained from a human donor. The base sequence is TGTGCCTGTGACCCCGCATTAAGCCCTGGGGGCCGCAGCTCCTGGGACACCCGACAGATGTTTTTC. Its product reads: CACDPALSPGGRSSWDTRQMFF.